Below, one T cell receptor beta chain is given with its context. The data belong to a study of blood T cell repertoires in COVID-19. About the research overall: The origin of the acute and convalescent COVID-19 samples was the United States, Italy and Spain.

Source study methods: Reference gene primer amplification in the assay estimated nucleated cell counts. TCRdb keeps only in-frame clones here, not all; method: immunoSEQ multiplex PCR. V, J and clone size are those of that table, while D and trimming were read from the DNA. The sample holds under 130,000 clones; roughly 80% are singletons and the top ten take 20% to 25%. Looked up from germline, CDR1 is SGHTA and CDR2 is FQGNSA. V was clipped by 2 bases and J by 7 bases, with 11 bases between them. This CDR3 is built from 13 residues. The rearrangement links TRBV7-2 to TRBJ1-2, with D unclear. This sequence originates from a man in his sixties or seventies with active or convalescent COVID-19. The sequencing input was peripheral blood. The CDR3 sequence: CASSLLSGFGYTF. The CDR3 DNA is TGTGCCAGCAGCTTATTATCCGGGTTTGGCTACACCTTC.